These 4 T cell receptor beta chains share one sample of origin, sequenced in a study of cytomegalovirus exposure and HLA in healthy donors. 60 Vbeta and 13 Jbeta primers were used in PCR. Only in-frame clones appear in the TCRdb table, and some are missing; sequencing was by immunoSEQ multiplex PCR. The sample includes 310,000 or so clones, approximately 90% seen only once; the top ten take roughly 2.3%. Material for sequencing was PBMCs. Receptors were obtained from a woman younger than 35 in good health and CMV-seronegative.

CDR3 sequence reads: CASSLKGRIYVSTEAFF. In nucleotides, the CDR3 is TGTGCCAGCAGTTTAAAAGGGAGAATTTATGTGAGCACTGAAGCTTTCTTT. V usage is TRBV27 and J usage is TRBJ1-1; D gene uncertain. The CDR3 spans 17 residues. Germline CDR1 and CDR2: MNHEY and SMNVEV (reference sequence). V was shortened by 2 bases and J by 4 bases, with 20 bases between the two germline ends.

The chain uses TRBV4-2 and TRBJ2-7, with TRBD2 as a possible D gene (6 bases). Trimming pared 4 bases from V and 0 bases from J, leaving 19 bases between. This CDR3 region has 17 residues. CDR1 and CDR2 from the germline V gene are LGHNA and YNFKEQ. The CDR3 region is CASSRGGSRSSSYEQYF. In nucleotides, the CDR3 is TGTGCCAGCAGCCGGGGAGGAAGCCGGAGTAGCTCCTACGAGCAGTACTTC.

The chain joins TRBV29-1 to TRBJ1-1, with 7 nucleotides matching TRBD1. The CDR3 is 13 amino acids. With V trimmed by 4 bases and J by 4 bases, 6 bases remained unmatched. Per the germline V gene, CDR1 is SQVTM and CDR2 is ANQGSEA. The CDR3 protein is CSVVTGWGTEAFF. In nucleotides, the CDR3 is TGCAGCGTTGTGACAGGGTGGGGCACTGAAGCTTTCTTT.

The J gene is TRBJ2-4, the V gene TRBV4-1, with 8 positions matching TRBD1. The CDR3 is 16 residues long. Trimming removed 3 bases from V and 7 bases from J; junction bases left unmatched: 11. Germline CDR1 is MGHRA and CDR2 is YSYEKL. Here the CDR3 DNA reads TGCGCCAGCAGCCATGGACAGGGAGATCGTCTTAACATTCAGTACTTC. Encoded protein: CASSHGQGDRLNIQYF.